This TCR beta chain was found in a study of blood T cell repertoires in COVID-19. Study-wide context: Some COVID-19 samples were acute and others convalescent; all came from the United States, Italy and Spain. In each case, the material was cDNA or gDNA derived from T cells, B-cell-depleted T cells, or PBMCs.

Enrollment of patients from Seattle took place during active infection, with longitudinal follow-up. In the original processing: From reference gene primer amplification, estimates of nucleated cell counts were derived. Clones were read by immunoSEQ multiplex PCR, and TCRdb kept only the in-frame ones, dropping some. V and J calls and clone size come straight from that table; D and trimming were deduced from the DNA. This sample carries 290,000 or so clones, just over 90% of them seen once, and the ten largest clones take over 2%. The receptor was derived from a woman in her twenties or thirties with COVID-19, enrolled during active disease. Sequenced: peripheral blood.

The CDR3 DNA follows: TGTGCCAGCAGCGTATCCCCGGGCCAAATGGCTAGCGGTAGCACAGATACGCAGTATTTT. Translation gives CASSVSPGQMASGSTDTQYF. This chain joins TRBV9 and TRBJ2-3; 7 nucleotides match TRBD2. Germline CDR1 SGDLS, CDR2 YYNGEE. The J segment lost 0 bases and the V segment lost 1 base, leaving 17 bases of the junction unmatched. The CDR3 covers 20 residues. Supplemented by reference TRBV9 and TRBJ2-3, the full variable domain reads DSGVTQTPKHLITATGQRVTLRCSPRSGDLSVYWYQQSLDQGLQFLIQYYNGEERAKGNILERFSAQQFPDLHSELNLSSLELGDSALYFCASSVSPGQMASGSTDTQYFGPGTRLTVL.